Reported below is one T cell receptor (beta chain). Germline trimming cut 4 bases from V and 4 bases from J; bases unmatched to any gene: 10. The CDR3 totals 16 residues. From germline, CDR1 is SGHKS and CDR2 YYEKEE (reference sequence). Library preparation (for TCRbeta) was performed with unique molecular identifiers. Each CDR3 protein is one row after TCRdb ran MiXCR on the PCR reads. The repertoire consists of around 410,000 distinct CDR3 sequences, with 9.5% to 13% occurring once and the leading ten covering roughly 6%. This sample is drawn from a study of T-cell reconstitution after alpha-beta-depleted transplantation in children.

The sequence was obtained from a human donor who donated a stem cell graft to a child with acute myeloid leukemia. The specimen comprised PBMCs from the stem cell graft donor, sampled from the stem cell graft. The chain links TRBV5-5 to TRBJ2-7; 11 bases agree with TRBD2. CDR3 residues: CASSHGPRTSGYEQYF. CDR3 bases: TGTGCCAGCAGCCACGGTCCCAGGACTAGCGGGTACGAGCAGTACTTC. Using reference TRBV5-5 and TRBJ2-7 for the parts outside the CDR3, the full variable domain is DAGVTQSPTHLIKTRGQQVTLRCSPISGHKSVSWYQQVLGQGPQFIFQYYEKEERGRGNFPDRFSARQFPNYSSELNVNALLLGDSALYLCASSHGPRTSGYEQYFGPGTRLTVT.